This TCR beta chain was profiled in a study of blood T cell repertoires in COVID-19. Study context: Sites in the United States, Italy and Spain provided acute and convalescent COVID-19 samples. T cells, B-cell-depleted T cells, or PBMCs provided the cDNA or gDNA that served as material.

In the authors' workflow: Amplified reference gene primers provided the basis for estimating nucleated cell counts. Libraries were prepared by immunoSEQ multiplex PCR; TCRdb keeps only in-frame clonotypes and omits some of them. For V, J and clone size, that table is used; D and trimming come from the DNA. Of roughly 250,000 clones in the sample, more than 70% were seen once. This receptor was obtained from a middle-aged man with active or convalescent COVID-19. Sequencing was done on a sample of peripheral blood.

CDR3 protein: CASSWGGTEAFF. DNA of the CDR3: TGTGCCAGCAGCTGGGGGGGCACTGAAGCTTTCTTT. V usage is TRBV5-4 and J usage is TRBJ1-1; TRBD1 is a possible D gene (5 bases). Germline CDR1 is SGHNT and CDR2 is YYREEE (reference sequence). The CDR3 consists of 12 residues. V lost 3 bases to trimming and J lost 4 bases, with 7 bases between them.